Listed here is a single T cell receptor (beta chain). This sample was taken from a study of T cell repertoires in cytomegalovirus infection. J was trimmed by 7 bases and V by 1 base; bases with no gene match: 8. The length of the CDR3 is 15 residues. Germline CDR1 is SQVTM and CDR2 is ANQGSEA. TCRdb analysed the reads with MiXCR anew, one entry per CDR3 protein. The sample has over 200,000 distinct CDR3 sequences; approximately 13% are singletons. This chain joins TRBV29-1 and TRBJ2-1, with 9 nucleotides matching TRBD1. This clonotype originated in a human donor in good health (CMV status not recorded). Some clones in this sample may be carry-over from other donors' samples. Input material: PBMCs. CDR3 DNA sequence: TGCAGCGTTGAAGCCTCCGGGACAGGGAGGAATGAGCAGTTCTTC. This translates into CSVEASGTGRNEQFF.